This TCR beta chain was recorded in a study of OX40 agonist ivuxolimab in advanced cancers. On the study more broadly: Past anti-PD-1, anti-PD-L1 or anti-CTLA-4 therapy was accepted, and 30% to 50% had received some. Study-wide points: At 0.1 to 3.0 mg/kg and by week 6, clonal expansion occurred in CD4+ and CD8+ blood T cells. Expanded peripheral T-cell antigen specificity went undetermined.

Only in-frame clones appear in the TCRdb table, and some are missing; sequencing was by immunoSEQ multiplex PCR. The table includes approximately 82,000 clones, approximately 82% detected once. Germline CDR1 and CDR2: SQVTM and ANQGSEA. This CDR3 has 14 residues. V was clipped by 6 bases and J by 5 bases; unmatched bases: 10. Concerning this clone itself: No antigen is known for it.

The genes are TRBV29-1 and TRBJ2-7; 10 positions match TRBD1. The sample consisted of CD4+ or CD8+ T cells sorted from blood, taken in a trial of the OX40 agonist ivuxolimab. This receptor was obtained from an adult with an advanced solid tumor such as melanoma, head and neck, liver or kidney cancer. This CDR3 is CSVKNRDRGHEQYF. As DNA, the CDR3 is TGCAGCGTAAAGAACCGGGACAGGGGCCACGAGCAGTACTTC.